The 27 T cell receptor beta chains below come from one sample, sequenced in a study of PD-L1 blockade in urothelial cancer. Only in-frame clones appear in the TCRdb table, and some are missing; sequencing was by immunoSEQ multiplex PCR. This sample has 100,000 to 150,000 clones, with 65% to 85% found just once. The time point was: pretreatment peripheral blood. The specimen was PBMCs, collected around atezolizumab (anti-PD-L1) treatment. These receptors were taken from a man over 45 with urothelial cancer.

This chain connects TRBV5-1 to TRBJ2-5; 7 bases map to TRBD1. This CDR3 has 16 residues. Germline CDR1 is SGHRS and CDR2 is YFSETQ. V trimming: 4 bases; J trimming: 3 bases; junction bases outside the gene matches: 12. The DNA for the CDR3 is TGCGCCAGCAGCCCCATGGGACAGCTCAACGAAGAGACCCAGTACTTC. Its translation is CASSPMGQLNEETQYF. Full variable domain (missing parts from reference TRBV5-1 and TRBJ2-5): KAGVTQTPRYLIKTRGQQVTLSCSPISGHRSVSWYQQTPGQGLQFLFEYFSETQRNKGNFPGRFSGRQFSNSRSEMNVSTLELGDSALYLCASSPMGQLNEETQYFGPGTRLLVL.

The CDR3 spells CASSVRVDTGGNTEAFF. For the CDR3, the DNA is TGTGCCAGCAGCGTACGTGTGGACACAGGGGGCAACACTGAAGCTTTCTTT. The chain carries TRBV9 and TRBJ1-1; 9 bases match TRBD1. Looked up from germline, CDR1 is SGDLS and CDR2 is YYNGEE. The CDR3 loop spans 17 amino acids. The junction had 9 bases not matched to a gene; V was cut back by 1 base and J by 2 bases.

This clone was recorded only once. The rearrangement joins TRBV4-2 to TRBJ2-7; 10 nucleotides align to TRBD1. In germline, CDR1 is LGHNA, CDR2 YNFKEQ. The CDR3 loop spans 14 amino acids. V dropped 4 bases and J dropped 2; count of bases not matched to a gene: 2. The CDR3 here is CASSLGQGAYEQYF. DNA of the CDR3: TGTGCCAGCAGCCTCGGACAGGGGGCCTACGAGCAGTACTTC.

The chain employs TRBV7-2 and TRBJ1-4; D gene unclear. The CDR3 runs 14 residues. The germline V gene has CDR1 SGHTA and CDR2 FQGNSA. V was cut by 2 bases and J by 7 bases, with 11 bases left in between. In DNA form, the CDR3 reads TGTGCCAGCAGCTTAAGCTGGTCTGCTGAAAAACTGTTTTTT. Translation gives CASSLSWSAEKLFF.

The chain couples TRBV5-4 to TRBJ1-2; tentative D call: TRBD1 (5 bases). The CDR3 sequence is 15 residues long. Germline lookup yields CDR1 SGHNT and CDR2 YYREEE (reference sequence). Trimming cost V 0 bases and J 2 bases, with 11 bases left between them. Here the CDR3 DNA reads TGTGCCAGCAGCTTGGAGACAGTTCCCAACTATGGCTACACCTTC. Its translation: CASSLETVPNYGYTF.

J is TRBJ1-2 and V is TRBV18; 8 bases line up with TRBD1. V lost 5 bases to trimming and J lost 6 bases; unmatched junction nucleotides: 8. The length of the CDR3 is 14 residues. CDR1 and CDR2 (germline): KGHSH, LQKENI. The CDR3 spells CASSTTGGLDGYTF. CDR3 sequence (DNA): TGTGCCAGCTCAACCACAGGGGGTCTGGATGGCTACACCTTC.

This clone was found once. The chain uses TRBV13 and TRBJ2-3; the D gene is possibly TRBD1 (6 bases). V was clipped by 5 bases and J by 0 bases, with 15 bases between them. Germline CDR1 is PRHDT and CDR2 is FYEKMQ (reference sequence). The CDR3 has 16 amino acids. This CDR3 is CASSRLQGRSTDTQYF. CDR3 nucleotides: TGTGCCAGCAGCCGCTTACAGGGTAGGAGCACAGATACGCAGTATTTT.

The CDR3 sequence: CASSSRDQETQYF. The CDR3 region has the DNA TGTGCCAGCTCATCCCGGGACCAAGAGACCCAGTACTTC. The V and J genes are TRBV18 and TRBJ2-5; D uncertain. The CDR3 is made up of 13 amino acids. CDR1 and CDR2 from the germline V gene are KGHSH and LQKENI. With 5 bases removed from V and 0 bases from J, the gap between germline ends came to 7 bases.

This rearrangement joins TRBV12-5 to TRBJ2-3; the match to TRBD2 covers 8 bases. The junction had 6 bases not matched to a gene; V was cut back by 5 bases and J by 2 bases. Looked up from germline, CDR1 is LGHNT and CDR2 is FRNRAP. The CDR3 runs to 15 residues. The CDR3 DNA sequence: TGTGCTAGTGGTCCAGGACTAGCCCTCACAGATACGCAGTATTTT. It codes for CASGPGLALTDTQYF.

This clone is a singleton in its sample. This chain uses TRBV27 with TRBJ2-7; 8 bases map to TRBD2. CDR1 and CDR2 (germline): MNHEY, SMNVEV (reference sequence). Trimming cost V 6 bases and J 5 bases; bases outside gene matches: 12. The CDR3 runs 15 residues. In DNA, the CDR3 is TGTGCCAGCAGCCCTACCGGGACTAGGGTAGACGAGCAGTACTTC. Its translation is CASSPTGTRVDEQYF.

CDR3 coding DNA: TGTGCCAGCAGTTCGGGTGTGCAGACCAAAAACATTCAGTACTTC. This codes for CASSSGVQTKNIQYF. The gene calls are TRBV6-6 and TRBJ2-4; no firm D call. Trimming removed 4 bases at V and 2 bases at J, with 12 bases between. There are 15 residues in the CDR3. The germline V gene has CDR1 MNHNY and CDR2 SVGAGI (reference sequence).

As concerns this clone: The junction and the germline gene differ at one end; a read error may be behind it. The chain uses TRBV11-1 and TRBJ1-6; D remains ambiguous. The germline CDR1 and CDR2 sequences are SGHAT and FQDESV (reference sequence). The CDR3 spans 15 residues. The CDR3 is CASSLDGSGRARSAF. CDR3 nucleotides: TGTGCCAGCAGCTTAGACGGCAGTGGGAGGGCTCGTTCGGCCTTT.

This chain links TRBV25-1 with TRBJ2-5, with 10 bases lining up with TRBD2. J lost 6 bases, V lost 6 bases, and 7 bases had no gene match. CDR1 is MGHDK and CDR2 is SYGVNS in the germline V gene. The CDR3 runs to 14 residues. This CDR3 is CASSRTSGQKTQYF. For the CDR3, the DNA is TGTGCCAGCAGCAGGACTAGCGGCCAGAAGACCCAGTACTTC. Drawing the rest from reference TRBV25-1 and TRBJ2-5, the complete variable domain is EADIYQTPRYLVIGTGKKITLECSQTMGHDKMYWYQQDPGMELHLIHYSYGVNSTEKGDLSSESTVSRIRTEHFPLTLESARPSHTSQYLCASSRTSGQKTQYFGPGTRLLVL.

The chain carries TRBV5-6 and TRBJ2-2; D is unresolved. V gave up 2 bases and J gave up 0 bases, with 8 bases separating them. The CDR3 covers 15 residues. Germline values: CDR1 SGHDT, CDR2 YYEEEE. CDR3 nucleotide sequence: TGTGCCAGCAGCTTTGCGGCTACGAACACCGGGGAGCTGTTTTTT. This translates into CASSFAATNTGELFF.

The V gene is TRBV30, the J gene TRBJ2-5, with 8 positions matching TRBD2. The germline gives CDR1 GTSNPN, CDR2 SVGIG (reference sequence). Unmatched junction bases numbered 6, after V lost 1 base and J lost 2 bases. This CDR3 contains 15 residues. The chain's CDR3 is CAWSAGLDTQETQYF. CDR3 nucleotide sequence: TGTGCCTGGAGTGCGGGACTAGACACACAAGAGACCCAGTACTTC. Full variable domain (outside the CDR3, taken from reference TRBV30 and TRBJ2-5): SQTIHQWPATLVQPVGSPLSLECTVEGTSNPNLYWYRQAAGRGLQLLFYSVGIGQISSEVPQNLSASRPQDRQFILSSKKLLLSDSGFYLCAWSAGLDTQETQYFGPGTRLLVL.

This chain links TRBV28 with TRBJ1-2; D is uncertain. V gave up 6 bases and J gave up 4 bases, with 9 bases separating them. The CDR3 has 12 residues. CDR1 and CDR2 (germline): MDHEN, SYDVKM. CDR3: CASRAPSYGYTF. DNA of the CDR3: TGTGCCAGCAGGGCCCCTAGCTATGGCTACACCTTC.

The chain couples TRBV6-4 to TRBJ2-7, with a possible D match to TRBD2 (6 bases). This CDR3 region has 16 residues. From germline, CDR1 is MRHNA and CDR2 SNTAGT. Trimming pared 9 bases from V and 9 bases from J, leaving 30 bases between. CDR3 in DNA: TGTGCCAGAACCATCCCAATAGCTCCCCGCGGGGCGGGGCAGTACTTC. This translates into CARTIPIAPRGAGQYF.

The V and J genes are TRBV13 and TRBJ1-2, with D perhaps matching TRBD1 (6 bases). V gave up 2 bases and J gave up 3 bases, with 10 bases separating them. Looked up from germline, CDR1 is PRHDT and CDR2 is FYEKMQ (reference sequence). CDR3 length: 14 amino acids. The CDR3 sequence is CASSLRTAYYGYTF. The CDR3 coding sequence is TGTGCCAGCAGCTTACGGACAGCTTACTATGGCTACACCTTC.

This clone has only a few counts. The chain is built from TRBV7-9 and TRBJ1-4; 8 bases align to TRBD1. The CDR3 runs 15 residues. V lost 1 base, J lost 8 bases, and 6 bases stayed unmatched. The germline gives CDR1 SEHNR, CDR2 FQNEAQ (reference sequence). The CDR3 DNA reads TGTGCCAGCAGCTTAGGAAAGACAGGGGTAGAAAAACTGTTTTTT. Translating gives CASSLGKTGVEKLFF. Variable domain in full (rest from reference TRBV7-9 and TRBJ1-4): DTGVSQNPRHKITKRGQNVTFRCDPISEHNRLYWYRQTLGQGPEFLTYFQNEAQLEKSRLLSDRFSAERPKGSFSTLEIQRTEQGDSAMYLCASSLGKTGVEKLFFGSGTQLSVL.

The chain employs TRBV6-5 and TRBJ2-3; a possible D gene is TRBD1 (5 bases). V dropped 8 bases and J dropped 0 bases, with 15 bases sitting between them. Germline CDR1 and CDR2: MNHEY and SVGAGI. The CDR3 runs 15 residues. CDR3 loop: CASSLQGVSTDTQYF. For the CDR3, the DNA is TGTGCCAGCTCCTTACAAGGGGTGAGCACAGATACGCAGTATTTT.

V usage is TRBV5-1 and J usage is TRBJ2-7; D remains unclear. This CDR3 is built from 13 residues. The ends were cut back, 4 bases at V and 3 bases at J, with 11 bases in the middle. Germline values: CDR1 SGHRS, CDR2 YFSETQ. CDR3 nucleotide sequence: TGCGCCAGCAGCACTGACACCCGCTACGAGCAGTACTTC. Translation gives CASSTDTRYEQYF.

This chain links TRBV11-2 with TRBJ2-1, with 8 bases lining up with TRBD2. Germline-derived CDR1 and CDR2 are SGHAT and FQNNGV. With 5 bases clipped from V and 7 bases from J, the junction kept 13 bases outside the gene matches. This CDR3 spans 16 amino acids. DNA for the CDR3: TGTGCCAGCAGCGCCGCACTTGCGGGAGGCGGTAATGAGCAGTTCTTC. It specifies CASSAALAGGGNEQFF.

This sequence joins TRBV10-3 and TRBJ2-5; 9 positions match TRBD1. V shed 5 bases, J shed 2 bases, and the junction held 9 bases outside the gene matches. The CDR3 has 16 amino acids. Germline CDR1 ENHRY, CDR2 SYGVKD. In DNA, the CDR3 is TGTGCCATCAGTCCTCGGGACAGGGACGCACAAGAGACCCAGTACTTC. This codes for CAISPRDRDAQETQYF.

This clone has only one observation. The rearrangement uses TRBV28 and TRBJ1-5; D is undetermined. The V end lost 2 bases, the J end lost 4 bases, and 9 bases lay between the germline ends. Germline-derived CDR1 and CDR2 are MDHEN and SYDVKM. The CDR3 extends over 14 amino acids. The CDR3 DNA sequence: TGTGCCAGCAGTTTAGTACTAAAAAATCAGCCCCAGCATTTT. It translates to CASSLVLKNQPQHF.

The DNA for the CDR3 is TGTGCCATCAGTGCGGGGACAGACAATGAGCAGTTCTTC. This translates into CAISAGTDNEQFF. The genes are TRBV10-3 and TRBJ2-1, with 7 bases lining up with TRBD1. The CDR3 consists of 13 residues. J gave up 5 bases and V 4 bases, and 2 bases lay outside the gene matches. CDR1 ENHRY and CDR2 SYGVKD come from the germline V gene.

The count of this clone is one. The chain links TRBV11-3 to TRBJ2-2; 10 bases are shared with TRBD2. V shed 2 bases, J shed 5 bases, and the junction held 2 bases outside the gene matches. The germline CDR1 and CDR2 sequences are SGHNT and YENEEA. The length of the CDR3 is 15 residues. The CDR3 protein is CASSLKAGGTGELFF. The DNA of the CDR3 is TGTGCCAGCAGCTTAAAAGCGGGAGGGACCGGGGAGCTGTTTTTT.

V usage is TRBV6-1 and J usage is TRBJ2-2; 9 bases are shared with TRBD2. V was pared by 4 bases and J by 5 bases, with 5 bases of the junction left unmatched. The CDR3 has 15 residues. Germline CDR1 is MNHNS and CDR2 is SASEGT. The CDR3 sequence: CASSGVSGRTGELFF. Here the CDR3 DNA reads TGTGCCAGCAGTGGGGTTAGCGGGAGAACCGGGGAGCTGTTTTTT.